This T cell receptor (beta chain) was identified during a study of T-cell reconstitution after alpha-beta-depleted transplantation in children (dated by TCRdb to the mid-2010s). For context, the study as a whole: Using TCR repertoire profiling, the study followed T-cell immune reconstitution in a quantitative way in children after TCRalphabeta/CD19-depleted allogeneic hematopoietic cell transplantation.

The paper's findings and limits, for the study overall: Over subsequent months, a decline in hyperexpanded clone frequencies was noted, and after one year, T-cell counts and TCRbeta diversity were mostly ascribed to newly produced T cells. In some patients, the high TCRbeta diversity seen at day 60 was put down to recipient T cells and intrathymic progenitors that had survived conditioning. Apparently early alphabetaT-cell count recovery about two months after transplant reportedly relied on only several hundred rapidly expanded clones derived from non-depleted graft cells.

Trimming at the junction amounts to 2 bases on V and 4 bases on J, and the germline ends lie 11 bases apart. CDR1 and CDR2, per the germline V gene, are LGHNA and YSLEER. The CDR3, from cysteine to phenylalanine, totals 15 residues. The CDR3 DNA has 45 bases and is translated from base 1. Receptors were amplified or captured by PCR. This sample was sequenced with an Illumina HiSeq 2500. To normalize quantification of the TCRbeta repertoire, the TCR libraries were built with molecular barcoding that relied on unique molecular identifiers. TCRdb reprocessed the public reads (quality trimming at Q25 with fastp, clone calling with MiXCR) and kept in-frame beta chains. Entries are consolidated by CDR3 protein sequence, retaining the most common genes and DNA. The table for this sample lists approximately 190,000 distinct CDR3 sequences; roughly 6% of them were counted only once. 4.5% of the sample is taken by the ten largest.

The treatment or condition tag for this specimen amounts to: allogeneic hematopoietic cell transplantation with graft depleted of TCRalphabeta T cells and CD19 B cells. The transplant recipients were children given TCRalphabeta/CD19-depleted allogeneic hematopoietic cell grafts. This clonotype has just a few counts. No antigen is known for it. No per-base quality is available; no much larger clone lies one base away. Sequencing used PBMCs, obtained before TCRalphabeta/CD19-depleted stem cell transplant. The sequence was collected from a girl less than two years old with combined immunodeficiency, due to receive a stem cell transplant. Recombination joined TRBV4-3 with TRBJ1-4, with no D gene named confidently. The CDR3 region has the sequence CASSQIQNYNEKLFF. The sequence in DNA is TGCGCCAGCAGCCAAATCCAGAATTATAATGAAAAACTGTTTTTT.